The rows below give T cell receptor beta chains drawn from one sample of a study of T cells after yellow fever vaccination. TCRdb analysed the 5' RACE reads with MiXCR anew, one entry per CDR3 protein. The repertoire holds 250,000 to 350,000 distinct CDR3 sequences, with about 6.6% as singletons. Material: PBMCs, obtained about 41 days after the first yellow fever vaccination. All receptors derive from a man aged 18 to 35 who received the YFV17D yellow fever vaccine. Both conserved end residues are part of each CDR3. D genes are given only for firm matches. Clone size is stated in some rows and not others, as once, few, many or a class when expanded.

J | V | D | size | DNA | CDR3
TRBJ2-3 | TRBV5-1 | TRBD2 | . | TGCGCCAGCAGCCCGGCCCCGACTAGCGGGGGGGTTCCGTCTAGCACAGATACGCAGTATTTT | CASSPAPTSGGVPSSTDTQYF
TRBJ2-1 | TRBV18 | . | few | TGTGCCAGCTCACCACAAGGGGACTCCTACAATGAGCAGTTCTTC | CASSPQGDSYNEQFF
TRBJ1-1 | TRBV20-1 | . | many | TGCAGTGCGGCGCGGTTGGTCAGGGTATCGGACACTGAAGCTTTCTTT | CSAARLVRVSDTEAFF
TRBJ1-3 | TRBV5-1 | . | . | TGCGCCAGCAGGGAGCCGACCGGGACACGCATATATTTT | CASREPTGTRIYF
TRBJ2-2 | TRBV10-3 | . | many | TGTGCCATACGGGGTTCGCCCAACACCGGGGAGCTGTTTTTT | CAIRGSPNTGELFF
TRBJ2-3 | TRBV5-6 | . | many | TGTGCCAGCAGGCGAGGAGTAGCAGATACGCAGTATTTT | CASRRGVADTQYF
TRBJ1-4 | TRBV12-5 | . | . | TGTGCTAGTGCCTCGGGGGGCCCAACTCCTAATGAAAAACTGTTTTTT | CASASGGPTPNEKLFF
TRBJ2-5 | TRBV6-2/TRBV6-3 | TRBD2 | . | TGTGCCAGCAGTTATCATCCCAGTAGCGGGGGAGAAACCCAGTACTTC | CASSYHPSSGGETQYF
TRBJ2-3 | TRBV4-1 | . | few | TGCGCCAGCAGCCAAGTTATTGGTGCGCACAGGACAGATACGCAGTATTTT | CASSQVIGAHRTDTQYF
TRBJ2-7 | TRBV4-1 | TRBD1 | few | TGCGCCAGCAGCCAAGGATGGACAGGGTACGAGCAGTACTTC | CASSQGWTGYEQYF
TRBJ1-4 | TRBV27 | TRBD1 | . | TGTGCCAGTAGACAGGGGCTTAGTGAAAAACTGTTTTTT | CASRQGLSEKLFF
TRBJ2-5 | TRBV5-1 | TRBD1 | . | TGCGCCAGCAGCATGGGACAGGACGCGGAGACCCAGTACTTC | CASSMGQDAETQYF
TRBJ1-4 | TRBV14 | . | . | TGTGCCAGCAGCCAACTCTCGTGGGTCCCGAGCGGTGAAAAACTGTTTTTT | CASSQLSWVPSGEKLFF
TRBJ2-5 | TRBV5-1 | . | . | TGCGCCAGTGGACCGTCGAAAGAGACCCAGTACTTC | CASGPSKETQYF
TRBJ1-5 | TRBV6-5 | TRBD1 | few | TGTGCCAGCAGTTCGCCAGACAGGGGGCATCAGCCCCAGCATTTT | CASSSPDRGHQPQHF
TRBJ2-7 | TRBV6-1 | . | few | TGTGCCAGCAGTGATTCGGGACGCGCCTACGAGCAGTACTTC | CASSDSGRAYEQYF
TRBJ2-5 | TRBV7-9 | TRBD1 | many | TGTGCCAGCAGCTTAGGTGACAGGGGTTTCCAAGAGACCCAGTACTTC | CASSLGDRGFQETQYF
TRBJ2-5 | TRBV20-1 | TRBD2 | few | TGCAGTGCTAGATCCCTGACTAGCGGGGGGCCCTTTCAAGAGACCCAGTACTTC | CSARSLTSGGPFQETQYF
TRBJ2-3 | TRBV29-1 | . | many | TGCAGCGTTGTACGGGGAATCGGTACAGATACGCAGTATTTT | CSVVRGIGTDTQYF
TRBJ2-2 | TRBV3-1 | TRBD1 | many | TGTGCCAGCAGCCAAGGTCCAGGGGGCCGCACCGGGGAGCTGTTTTTT | CASSQGPGGRTGELFF
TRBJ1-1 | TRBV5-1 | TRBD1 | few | TGCGCCAGCAGCCTAATTGGGGGGACAGGCTTGAACACTGAAGCTTTCTTT | CASSLIGGTGLNTEAFF
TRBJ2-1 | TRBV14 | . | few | TGTGCCAGCAGCCCGACCCGCAGCTCCTACAATGAGCAGTTCTTC | CASSPTRSSYNEQFF
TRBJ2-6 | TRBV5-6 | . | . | TGTGCCAGCAGCTTGAAAACCGCCTACTCTGGGGCCAACGTCCTGACTTTC | CASSLKTAYSGANVLTF
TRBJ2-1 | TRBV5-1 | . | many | TGCGCCAGCAGCTTGGGGCCCTCGAGCTCCTACAATGAGCAGTTCTTC | CASSLGPSSSYNEQFF
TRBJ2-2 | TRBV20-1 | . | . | TGCAGTGCTAGAATTTTGTGGTCGTCCACCGGGGAGCTGTTTTTT | CSARILWSSTGELFF
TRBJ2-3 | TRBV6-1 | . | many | TGTGCCAGCAGTGAATGGGAAGATACGCAGTATTTT | CASSEWEDTQYF
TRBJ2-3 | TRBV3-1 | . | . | TGTGCCAGCAGCCAAGGTGTGGGTAGTAAGACTCCAGATACGCAGTATTTT | CASSQGVGSKTPDTQYF
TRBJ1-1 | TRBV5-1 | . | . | TGCGCCAGCAGCTTTATGACAGTGGGGACTGAAGCTTTCTTC | CASSFMTVGTEAFF
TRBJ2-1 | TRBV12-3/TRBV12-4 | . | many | TGTGCCAGCTTTGCGGGGCTGGGGAATGAGCAGTTCTTC | CASFAGLGNEQFF